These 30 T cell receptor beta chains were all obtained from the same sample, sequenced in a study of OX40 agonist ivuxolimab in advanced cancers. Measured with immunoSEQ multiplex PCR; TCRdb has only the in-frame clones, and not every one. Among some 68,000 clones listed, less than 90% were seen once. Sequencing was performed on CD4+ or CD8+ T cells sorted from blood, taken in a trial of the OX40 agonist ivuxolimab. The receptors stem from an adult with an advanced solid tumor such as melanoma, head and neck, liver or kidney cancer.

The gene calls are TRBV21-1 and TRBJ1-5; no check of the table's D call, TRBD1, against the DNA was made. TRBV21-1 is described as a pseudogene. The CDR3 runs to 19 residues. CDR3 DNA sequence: TGTGCCAGCAGCAAATGGCCAAACGGGACAGGTATTAGCAATCAGCCCCAGCATTTT. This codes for CASSKWPNGTGISNQPQHF.

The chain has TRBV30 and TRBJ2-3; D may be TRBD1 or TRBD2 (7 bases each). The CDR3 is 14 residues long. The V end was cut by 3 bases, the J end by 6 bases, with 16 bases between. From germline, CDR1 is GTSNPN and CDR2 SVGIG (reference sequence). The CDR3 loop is CAWSQGGGQDTQYF. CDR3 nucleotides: TGTGCCTGGAGCCAGGGGGGGGGCCAGGATACGCAGTATTTT.

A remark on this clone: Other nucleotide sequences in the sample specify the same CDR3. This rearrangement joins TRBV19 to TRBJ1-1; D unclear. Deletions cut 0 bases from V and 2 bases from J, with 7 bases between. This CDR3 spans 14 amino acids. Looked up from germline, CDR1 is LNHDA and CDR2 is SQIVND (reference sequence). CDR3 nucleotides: TGTGCCAGTAGTATAGAGGGCGGTAACACTGAAGCTTTCTTT. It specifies CASSIEGGNTEAFF.

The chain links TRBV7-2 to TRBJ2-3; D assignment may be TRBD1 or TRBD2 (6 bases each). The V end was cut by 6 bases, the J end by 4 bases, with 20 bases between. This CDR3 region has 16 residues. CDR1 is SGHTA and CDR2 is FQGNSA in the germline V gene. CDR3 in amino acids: CASSLWGAPLPDTQYF. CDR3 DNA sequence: TGTGCCAGCAGTCTTTGGGGGGCGCCCCTTCCAGATACGCAGTATTTT.

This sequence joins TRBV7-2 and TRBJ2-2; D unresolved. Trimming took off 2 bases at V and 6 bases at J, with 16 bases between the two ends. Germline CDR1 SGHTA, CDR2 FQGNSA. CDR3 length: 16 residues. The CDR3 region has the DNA TGTGCCAGCAGCTTAAAGGTTGGGTTAATGGCCGGGGAGCTGTTTTTT. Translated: CASSLKVGLMAGELFF. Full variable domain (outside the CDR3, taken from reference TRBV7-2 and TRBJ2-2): GAGVSQSPSNKVTEKGKDVELRCDPISGHTALYWYRQSLGQGLEFLIYFQGNSAPDKSGLPSDRFSAERTGGSVSTLTIQRTQQEDSAVYLCASSLKVGLMAGELFFGEGSRLTVL.

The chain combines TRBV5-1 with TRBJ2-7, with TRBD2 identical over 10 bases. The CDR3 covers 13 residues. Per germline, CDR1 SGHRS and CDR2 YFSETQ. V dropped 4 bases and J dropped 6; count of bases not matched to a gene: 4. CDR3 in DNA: TGCGCCAGCAGCGCCGGGACTAGCGTCGAGCAGTACTTC. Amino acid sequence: CASSAGTSVEQYF.

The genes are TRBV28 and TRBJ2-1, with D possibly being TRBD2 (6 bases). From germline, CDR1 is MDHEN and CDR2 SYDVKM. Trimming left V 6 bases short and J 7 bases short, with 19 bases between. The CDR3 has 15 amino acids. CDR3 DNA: TGTGCCAGCAGCTGGGGACTTTCCATCGGAAATGAGCAGTTCTTC. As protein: CASSWGLSIGNEQFF.

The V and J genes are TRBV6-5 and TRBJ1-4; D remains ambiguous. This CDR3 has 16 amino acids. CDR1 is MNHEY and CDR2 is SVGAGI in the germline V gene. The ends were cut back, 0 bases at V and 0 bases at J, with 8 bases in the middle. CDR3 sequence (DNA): TGTGCCAGCAGTTACTCGATTATCGCAACTAATGAAAAACTGTTTTTT. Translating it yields CASSYSIIATNEKLFF.

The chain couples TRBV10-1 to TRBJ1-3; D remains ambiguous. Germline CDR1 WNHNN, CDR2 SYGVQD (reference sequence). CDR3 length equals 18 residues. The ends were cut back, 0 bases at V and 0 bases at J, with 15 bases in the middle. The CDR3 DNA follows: TGCGCCAGCAGTGAGTCGGAGGTCAGGTTTTGCTCTGGAAACACCATATATTTT. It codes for CASSESEVRFCSGNTIYF.

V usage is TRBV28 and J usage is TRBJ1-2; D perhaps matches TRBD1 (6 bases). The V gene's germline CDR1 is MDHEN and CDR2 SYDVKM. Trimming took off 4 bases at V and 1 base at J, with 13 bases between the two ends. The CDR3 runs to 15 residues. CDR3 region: CASSSPTGFNYGYTF. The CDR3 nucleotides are TGTGCCAGCAGTTCCCCGACAGGCTTTAACTATGGCTACACCTTC.

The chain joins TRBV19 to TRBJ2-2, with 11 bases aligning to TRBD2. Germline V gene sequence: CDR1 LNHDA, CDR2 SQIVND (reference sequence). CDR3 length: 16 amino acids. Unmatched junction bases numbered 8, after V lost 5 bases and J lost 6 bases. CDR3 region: CASSSLAGGYAGELFF. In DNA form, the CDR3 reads TGTGCCAGTAGTTCCTTAGCGGGAGGGTACGCCGGGGAGCTGTTTTTT.

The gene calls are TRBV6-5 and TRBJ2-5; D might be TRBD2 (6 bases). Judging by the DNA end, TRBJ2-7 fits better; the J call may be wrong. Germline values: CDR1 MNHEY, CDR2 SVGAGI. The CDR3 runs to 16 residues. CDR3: CASSSGRRSGTYEQYF. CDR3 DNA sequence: TGTGCCAGCAGTTCCGGACGTCGTAGCGGAACCTACGAGCAGTACTTC.

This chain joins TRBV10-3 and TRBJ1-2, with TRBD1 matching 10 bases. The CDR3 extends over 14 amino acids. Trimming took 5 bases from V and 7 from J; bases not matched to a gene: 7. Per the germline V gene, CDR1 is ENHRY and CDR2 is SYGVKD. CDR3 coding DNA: TGTGCCATCAGTTTCGACAGGGGGCTCAGTGGCTACACCTTC. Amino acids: CAISFDRGLSGYTF.

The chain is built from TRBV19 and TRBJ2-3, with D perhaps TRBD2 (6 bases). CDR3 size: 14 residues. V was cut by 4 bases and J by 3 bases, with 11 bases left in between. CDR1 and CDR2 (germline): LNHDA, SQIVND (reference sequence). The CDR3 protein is CASSTGSRTDTQYF. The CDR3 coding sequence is TGTGCCAGTAGTACCGGGAGTCGGACAGATACGCAGTATTTT.

The CDR3 region has the DNA TGCGCCAGCAGCTCCGGGTCCGGGACTAGCGGTCCAGATACGCAGTATTTT. This encodes CASSSGSGTSGPDTQYF. The V and J genes are TRBV5-1 and TRBJ2-3; 11 bases fit TRBD2. The junction had 10 bases not matched to a gene; V was cut back by 3 bases and J by 4 bases. In germline, CDR1 is SGHRS, CDR2 YFSETQ. The CDR3 runs 17 residues.

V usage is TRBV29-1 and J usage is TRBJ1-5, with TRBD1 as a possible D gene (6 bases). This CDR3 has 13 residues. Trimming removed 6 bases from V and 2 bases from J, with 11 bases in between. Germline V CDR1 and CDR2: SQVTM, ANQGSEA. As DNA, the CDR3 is TGCAGCGTACAGGGTTGGGGCAATCAGCCCCAGCATTTT. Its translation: CSVQGWGNQPQHF.

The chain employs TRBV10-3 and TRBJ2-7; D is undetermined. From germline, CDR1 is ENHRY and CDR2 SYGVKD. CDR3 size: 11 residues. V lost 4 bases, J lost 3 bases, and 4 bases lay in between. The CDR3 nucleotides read TGTGCCATCAGTGGGAACTACGAGCAGTACTTC. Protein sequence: CAISGNYEQYF.

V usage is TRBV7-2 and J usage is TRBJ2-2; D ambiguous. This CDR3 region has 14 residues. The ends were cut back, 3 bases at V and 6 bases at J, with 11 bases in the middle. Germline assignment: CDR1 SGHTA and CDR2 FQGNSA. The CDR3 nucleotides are TGTGCCAGCAGCTTGGCCGTTTCCCCCGGGGAGCTGTTTTTT. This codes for CASSLAVSPGELFF.

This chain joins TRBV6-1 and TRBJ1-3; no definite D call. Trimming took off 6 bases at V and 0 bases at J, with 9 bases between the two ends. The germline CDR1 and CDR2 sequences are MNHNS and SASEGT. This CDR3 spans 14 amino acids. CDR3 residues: CASSVWSSGNTIYF. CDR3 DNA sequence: TGTGCCAGCAGCGTTTGGAGCTCTGGAAACACCATATATTTT.

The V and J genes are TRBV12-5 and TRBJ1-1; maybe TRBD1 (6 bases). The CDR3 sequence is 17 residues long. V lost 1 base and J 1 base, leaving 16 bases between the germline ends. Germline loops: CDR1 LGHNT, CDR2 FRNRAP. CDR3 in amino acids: CASGLAGTRAWNTEAFF. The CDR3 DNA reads TGTGCTAGTGGTTTGGCCGGGACAAGGGCGTGGAACACTGAAGCTTTCTTT. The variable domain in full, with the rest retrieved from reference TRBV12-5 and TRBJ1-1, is DARVTQTPRHKVTEMGQEVTMRCQPILGHNTVFWYRQTMMQGLELLAYFRNRAPLDDSGMPKDRFSAEMPDATLATLKIQPSEPRDSAVYFCASGLAGTRAWNTEAFFGQGTRLTVV.

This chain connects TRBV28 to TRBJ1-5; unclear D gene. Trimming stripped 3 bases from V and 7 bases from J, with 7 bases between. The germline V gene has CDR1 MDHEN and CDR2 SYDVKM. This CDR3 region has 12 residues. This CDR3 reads CASSFGFQPQHF. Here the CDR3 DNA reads TGTGCCAGCAGTTTTGGGTTCCAGCCCCAGCATTTT.

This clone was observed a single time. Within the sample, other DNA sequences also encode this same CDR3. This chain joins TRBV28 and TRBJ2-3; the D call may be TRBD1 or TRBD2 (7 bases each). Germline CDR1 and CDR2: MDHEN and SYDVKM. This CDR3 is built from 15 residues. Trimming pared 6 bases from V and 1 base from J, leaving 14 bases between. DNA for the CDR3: TGTGCCAGCAGCAGGTCAGGGGGGGGCACAGATACGCAGTATTTT. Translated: CASSRSGGGTDTQYF.

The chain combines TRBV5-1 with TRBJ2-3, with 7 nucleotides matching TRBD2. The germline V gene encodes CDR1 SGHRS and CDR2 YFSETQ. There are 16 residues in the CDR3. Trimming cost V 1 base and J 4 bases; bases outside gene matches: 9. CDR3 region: CASSLRASGPADTQYF. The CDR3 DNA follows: TGCGCCAGCAGCTTGAGGGCTAGCGGTCCCGCAGATACGCAGTATTTT.

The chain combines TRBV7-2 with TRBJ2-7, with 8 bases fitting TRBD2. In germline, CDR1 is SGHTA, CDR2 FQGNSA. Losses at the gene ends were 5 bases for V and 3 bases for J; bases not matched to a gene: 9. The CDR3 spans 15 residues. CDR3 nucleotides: TGTGCCAGCAGCCCAACGGGGGGGAGCTTCTACGAGCAGTACTTC. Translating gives CASSPTGGSFYEQYF.

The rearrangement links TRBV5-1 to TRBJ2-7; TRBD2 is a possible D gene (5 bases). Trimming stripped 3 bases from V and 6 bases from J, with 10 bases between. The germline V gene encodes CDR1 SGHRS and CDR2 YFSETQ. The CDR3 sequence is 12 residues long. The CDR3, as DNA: TGCGCCAGCAGCTCCCGGGCGGGCGAGCAGTACTTC. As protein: CASSSRAGEQYF.

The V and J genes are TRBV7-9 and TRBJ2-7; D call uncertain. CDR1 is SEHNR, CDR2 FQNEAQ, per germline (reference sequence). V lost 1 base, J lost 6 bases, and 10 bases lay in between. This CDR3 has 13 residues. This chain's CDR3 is CASSLGAGSEQYF. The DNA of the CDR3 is TGTGCCAGCAGCTTAGGGGCTGGTTCCGAGCAGTACTTC.

CDR3 bases: TGTGCCAGAAGCTCGCTTGTGAGGGTCCCCCGCAGTACAGATACGCAGTATTTT. It codes for CARSSLVRVPRSTDTQYF. The chain carries TRBV5-3 and TRBJ2-3; possible D gene TRBD2, 5 bases. TRBV5-3 is identified as an open reading frame with a role that is uncertain. The V gene lost 3 bases and the J gene lost 3 bases, with 23 bases spanning the gap. This CDR3 is built from 18 residues.

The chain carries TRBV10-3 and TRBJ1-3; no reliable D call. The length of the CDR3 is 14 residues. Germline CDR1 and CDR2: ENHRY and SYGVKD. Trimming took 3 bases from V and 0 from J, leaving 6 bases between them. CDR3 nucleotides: TGTGCCATCAGTGAAGCCGGCTCTGGAAACACCATATATTTT. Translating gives CAISEAGSGNTIYF.

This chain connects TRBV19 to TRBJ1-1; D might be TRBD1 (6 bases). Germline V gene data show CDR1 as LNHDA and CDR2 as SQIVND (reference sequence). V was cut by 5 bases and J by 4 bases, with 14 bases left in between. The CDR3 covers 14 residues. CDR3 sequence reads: CASSWGARSTEAFF. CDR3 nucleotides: TGTGCCAGTAGTTGGGGGGCGAGGAGCACTGAAGCTTTCTTT.

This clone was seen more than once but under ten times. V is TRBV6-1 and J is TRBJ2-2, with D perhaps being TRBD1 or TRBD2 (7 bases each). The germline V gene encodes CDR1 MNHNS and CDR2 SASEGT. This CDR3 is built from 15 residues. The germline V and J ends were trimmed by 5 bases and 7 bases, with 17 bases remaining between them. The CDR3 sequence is CASSRGGGTIGELFF. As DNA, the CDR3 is TGTGCCAGCAGTCGGGGAGGGGGCACTATCGGGGAGCTGTTTTTT.